What follows are 12 T cell receptor beta chains derived from one specimen sequenced in a study of T cell responses to AZD1222 COVID-19 vaccine (dated by TCRdb to the early 2020s). Library method: the immunoSEQ multiplex PCR assay. The table comes from immuneACCESS by way of TCRdb, which keeps in-frame sequences with V and J called. Part of the clones is missing from these tables; in studies checked, under half for an unresolved V gene and the rest for unknown reasons. The table for this sample lists roughly 100,000 clones; around nine tenths of them were counted only once. Roughly 20% of the sample goes to the ten largest clones. This specimen's time point label, per the study, means: baseline before first vaccination. Sequencing used peripheral blood, obtained on day 0 of AZD1222 vaccination. All receptors come from an adult in good health.

A single count supports this clone. This chain connects TRBV18 to TRBJ2-7; unclear D gene. Germline lookup yields CDR1 KGHSH and CDR2 LQKENI. V gave up 2 bases and J gave up 3 bases, with 8 bases separating them. The CDR3 totals 13 residues. CDR3 residues: CASSPAQNYEQYF. The DNA of the CDR3 is TGTGCCAGCTCACCAGCACAGAACTACGAGCAGTACTTC.

This chain uses TRBV7-2 with TRBJ1-1; D not resolved. Germline V CDR1 and CDR2: SGHTA, FQGNSA. The ends were cut back, 5 bases at V and 0 bases at J, with 10 bases in the middle. The CDR3 has 14 amino acids. The CDR3 reads CASSRQWMNTEAFF. As DNA, the CDR3 is TGTGCCAGCAGCAGACAATGGATGAACACTGAAGCTTTCTTT.

V is TRBV19 and J is TRBJ1-1; D might be TRBD1 (5 bases). Trimming left V 9 bases short and J 7 bases short, with 15 bases between. Germline assignment: CDR1 LNHDA and CDR2 SQIVND (reference sequence). CDR3 size: 12 residues. The CDR3 bases are TGTGCCAGCTGGGGCTACACTAGTGAAGCTTTCTTT. This codes for CASWGYTSEAFF.

The chain couples TRBV3-1 (or the pseudogene TRBV3-2) to TRBJ1-2, with 9 nucleotides matching TRBD1. V lost 4 bases to trimming and J lost 3 bases; unmatched junction nucleotides: 3. The CDR3 contains 14 residues. The germline V gene has CDR1 LGHDT and CDR2 YNNKEL (reference sequence). CDR3 DNA: TGTGCCAGCAGCCGACAGGGGGAGGACTATGGCTACACCTTC. It is translated as CASSRQGEDYGYTF.

The count of this clone is one. This chain connects TRBV28 to TRBJ2-7; 8 bases are shared with TRBD1. The CDR3 spans 13 residues. The germline V gene has CDR1 MDHEN and CDR2 SYDVKM. Trimming at V came to 3 bases and at J to 6 bases, leaving 4 bases not matched to a gene. In nucleotides, the CDR3 is TGTGCCAGCAGTTTCATCGACAGGGGCGAGCAGTACTTC. Its protein product is CASSFIDRGEQYF.

This clone occurred a few times. The gene calls are TRBV4-1 and TRBJ2-3; 7 positions agree with TRBD2. There are 17 residues in the CDR3. Per the germline V gene, CDR1 is MGHRA and CDR2 is YSYEKL. The ends lost 2 bases at V and 3 bases at J; junction bases unmatched: 11. CDR3 sequence: CASSQSGLGGGTDTQYF. The CDR3 DNA sequence: TGCGCCAGCAGCCAAAGTGGGTTGGGCGGGGGAACAGATACGCAGTATTTT.

The chain uses TRBV9 and TRBJ2-1, with TRBD2 matching 16 bases. Germline loops: CDR1 SGDLS, CDR2 YYNGEE. This CDR3 region has 17 residues. V lost 0 bases and J lost 10; bases outside the gene matches: 7. The CDR3 nucleotides read TGTGCCAGCAGCGTAGCCGGGACTAGCGGGAGGGTGCGGGAGCAGTTCTTC. Its protein is CASSVAGTSGRVREQFF.

Regarding this clone: Different DNA sequences within this sample yield the same CDR3. This rearrangement joins TRBV7-9 to TRBJ1-5; 8 nucleotides line up with TRBD1. The CDR3 is 14 amino acids. The germline V gene has CDR1 SEHNR and CDR2 FQNEAQ (reference sequence). The junction had 1 base not matched to a gene; V was cut back by 5 bases and J by 1 base. The DNA for the CDR3 is TGTGCCAGCAGCCGGACAGGGAGCAATCAGCCCCAGCATTTT. Amino acids: CASSRTGSNQPQHF.

The rearrangement uses TRBV5-1 and TRBJ2-5, with TRBD1 as a possible D gene (5 bases). V lost 0 bases to trimming and J lost 5 bases, with 11 bases between them. The CDR3 is 14 residues long. Germline-derived CDR1 and CDR2 are SGHRS and YFSETQ. The CDR3 DNA sequence: TGCGCCAGCAGCTTGGTTCAGGGTGGGGAGACCCAGTACTTC. It encodes CASSLVQGGETQYF.

This chain connects TRBV28 to TRBJ2-5; TRBD2 matches 9 bases. This CDR3 contains 17 residues. Per the germline V gene, CDR1 is MDHEN and CDR2 is SYDVKM. Trimming cost V 6 bases and J 0 bases; bases outside gene matches: 11. The CDR3, as DNA: TGTGCCAGCAGCCGTCCTAGACTAGCGGAGGACCAAGAGACCCAGTACTTC. Its protein is CASSRPRLAEDQETQYF.

The CDR3 sequence: CASSFRLTGTTRTNYGYTF. In DNA, the CDR3 is TGTGCCAGCAGCTTTAGACTTACCGGGACAACCCGTACTAACTATGGCTACACCTTC. The rearrangement joins TRBV3-1 (or the pseudogene TRBV3-2) to TRBJ1-2; the D gene is possibly TRBD1 (6 bases). Per the germline V gene, CDR1 is LGHDT and CDR2 is YNNKEL (reference sequence). V was clipped by 5 bases and J by 0 bases, with 25 bases between them. The length of the CDR3 is 19 residues.

V and J are TRBV29-1 and TRBJ2-2; the match to TRBD1 covers 9 bases. Germline CDR1 SQVTM, CDR2 ANQGSEA. There are 13 residues in the CDR3. The trim removed 6 bases at V and 5 bases at J, leaving 4 bases unmatched. The CDR3 DNA sequence: TGCAGCGTCGGACAGGGGACAACCGGGGAGCTGTTTTTT. Protein: CSVGQGTTGELFF.